The T cell receptor beta chain described here comes from a study of T cell responses to AZD1222 COVID-19 vaccine. Sequencing was performed with immunoSEQ multiplex PCR; in TCRdb, only in-frame clones are kept and a portion is missing. The table records roughly 100,000 clones, 90% to 95% of them present only once. Study-wide findings and caveats: There were mostly white British donors and more females than males, and clonal diversity was possibly underestimated. Among those given AZD1222, only five to seven were seropositive at baseline. The span of vaccine-associated CD4 TCRs extended across spike, with dominance at 160-218 and 743-854.

CDR3 length: 14 amino acids. The germline V gene encodes CDR1 SGHDT and CDR2 YYEEEE. J was trimmed by 6 bases and V by 0 bases; bases with no gene match: 2. Remarks on this clone: Its antigen is currently unknown.

The rearrangement uses TRBV5-6 and TRBJ1-5; 8 bases align to TRBD1. The sequenced sample was peripheral blood, obtained on day 0 of AZD1222 vaccination. This clonotype was obtained from an adult in good health. CDR3 sequence (DNA): TGTGCCAGCAGCTTGGCCACAGGGGGTCAGCCCCAGCATTTT. This gives the protein CASSLATGGQPQHF.